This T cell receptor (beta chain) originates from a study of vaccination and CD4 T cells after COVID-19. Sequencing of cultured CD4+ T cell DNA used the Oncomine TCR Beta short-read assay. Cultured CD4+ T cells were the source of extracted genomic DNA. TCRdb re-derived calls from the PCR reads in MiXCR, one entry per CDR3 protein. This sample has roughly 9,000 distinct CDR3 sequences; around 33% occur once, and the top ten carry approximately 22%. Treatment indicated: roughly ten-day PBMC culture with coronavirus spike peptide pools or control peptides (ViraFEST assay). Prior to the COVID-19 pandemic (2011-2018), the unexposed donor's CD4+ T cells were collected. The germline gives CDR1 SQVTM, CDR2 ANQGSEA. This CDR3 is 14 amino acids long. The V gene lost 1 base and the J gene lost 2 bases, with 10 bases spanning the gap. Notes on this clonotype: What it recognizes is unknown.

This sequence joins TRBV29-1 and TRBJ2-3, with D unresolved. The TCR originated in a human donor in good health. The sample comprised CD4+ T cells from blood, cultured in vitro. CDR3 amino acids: CSVEVELLTDTQYF. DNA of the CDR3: TGCAGCGTTGAAGTGGAACTGCTCACAGATACGCAGTATTTT.